This TCR beta chain was observed in a study of blood T cell repertoires in COVID-19 (dated by TCRdb to 2020 to 2022). About the full investigation: Samples from collaborators originated in the United States, Italy and Spain and spanned both the acute and convalescent phases of COVID-19. The material from the prospective study consisted of cDNA or gDNA derived from T cells, B-cell-depleted T cells, or PBMCs. Subjects who had been exposed to COVID-19, were actively infected with it, or had recovered from it provided the deeply sampled blood TCRbeta repertoires that made up the dataset. A freely available public database, intended as a resource for researchers studying the immune response to SARS-CoV-2, is where the repertoires were released. The samples were drawn from the first 160 participants of the ongoing ImmuneRACE study and from some 1,300 subjects provided by 6 global collaborators. Sample metadata almost always included a de-identified subject ID, COVID-19 status, age in years and sex. HLA class I and class II types, where available, came from metadata supplied by the sample provider rather than from assay-based typing.

TCRbeta CDR3 regions were amplified from genomic DNA using the immunoSEQ Assay, a bias-controlled multiplex PCR. Turning to the authors' computational methods: Within the assay, amplification of reference gene primers was used to estimate how many nucleated cells each sample contained. Sequence reads were collapsed and filtered to measure the absolute abundance of every unique TCRbeta CDR3 rearrangement. Productive Simpson clonality was computed per sample as the square root of Simpson's diversity index over productive rearrangements. In TCRdb, the immuneACCESS table is reduced to in-frame sequences with V and J assigned. These tables do not hold every clone; where another copy was compared, an unresolved V gene accounts for under half, and the others remain unexplained. The V and J calls and the clone size are those of that table, but D and trimming were determined from the DNA. This sample has more than 200,000 clones in its table, and roughly 82% of those were observed once. 4.5% to 5% of the sample is in the top ten clones.

As to this clone: Its binding antigen is unknown. There are no base qualities to consult, and no much larger clone falls within one base.

Trimming costs V 0 bases and J 6 bases, and their ends lie 5 bases apart. CDR3 length: 13 amino acids, cysteine to phenylalanine. Only the CDR3 region is kept as DNA, spanning 39 bases read in frame from base 1. According to the germline V gene, CDR1 reads KGHSH and CDR2 reads LQKENI. Each collaborating institution followed its own protocols to collect whole blood in K2EDTA tubes. Collaborator samples were shipped for TCRbeta analysis as frozen whole blood, isolated PBMCs, or DNA extracted from either sample type. Overall study results and their limits: Clinical and demographic metadata were provided uncurated, with the amount varying by source and participant.

The rearrangement joined TRBV18 to TRBJ2-2; confidence is insufficient to name the D gene. Sequenced: peripheral blood. The receptor was isolated from a woman over 75 with active or convalescent COVID-19. CDR3 region: CASSPPSSGELFF. The nucleotide sequence is given as TGTGCCAGCTCACCACCGAGTTCCGGGGAGCTGTTTTTT.